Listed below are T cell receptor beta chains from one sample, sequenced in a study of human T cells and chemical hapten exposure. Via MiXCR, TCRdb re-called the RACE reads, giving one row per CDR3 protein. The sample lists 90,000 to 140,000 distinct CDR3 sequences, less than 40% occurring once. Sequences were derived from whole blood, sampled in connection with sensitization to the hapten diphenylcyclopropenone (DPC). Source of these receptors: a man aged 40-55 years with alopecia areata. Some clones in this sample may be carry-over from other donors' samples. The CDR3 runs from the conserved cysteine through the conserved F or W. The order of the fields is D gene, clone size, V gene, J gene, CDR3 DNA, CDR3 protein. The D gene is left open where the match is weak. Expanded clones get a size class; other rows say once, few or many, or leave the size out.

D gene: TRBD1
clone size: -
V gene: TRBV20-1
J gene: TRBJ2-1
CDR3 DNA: TGCAGTGCTAGAGACAGGGGGTGGCGGAATGAGCAGTTCTTC
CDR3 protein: CSARDRGWRNEQFF

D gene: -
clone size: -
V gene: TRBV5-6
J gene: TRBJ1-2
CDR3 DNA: TGTGCCAGCAGCTTAGAGGGGGTACCCTATGGCTACACCTTC
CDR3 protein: CASSLEGVPYGYTF

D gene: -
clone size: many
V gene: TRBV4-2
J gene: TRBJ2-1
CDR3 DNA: TGTGCCAGCAGCCAAGATTACGAAATCAATGAGCAGTTCTTC
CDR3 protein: CASSQDYEINEQFF

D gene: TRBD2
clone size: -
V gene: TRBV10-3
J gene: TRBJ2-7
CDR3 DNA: TGTGCCATCAGGGAGGGACTAGCGGGAGGAGGCCCCCTCTACGAGCAGTACTTC
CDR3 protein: CAIREGLAGGGPLYEQYF

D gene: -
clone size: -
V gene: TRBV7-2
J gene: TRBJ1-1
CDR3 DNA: TGTGCCAGCAATATCCGGGGCGTTAGCACTGAAGCTTTCTTT
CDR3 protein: CASNIRGVSTEAFF

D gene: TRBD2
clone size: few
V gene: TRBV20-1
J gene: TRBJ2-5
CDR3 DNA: TGCAGTGCTAGTCCATCCCAGGGAGGGGAAGAGACCCAGTACTTC
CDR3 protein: CSASPSQGGEETQYF

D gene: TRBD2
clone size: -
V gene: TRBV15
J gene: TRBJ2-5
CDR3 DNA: TGTGCCACCAGCAGAGACCCCAGCGGGAGGGCCTTAATTGAGACCCAGTACTTC
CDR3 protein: CATSRDPSGRALIETQYF

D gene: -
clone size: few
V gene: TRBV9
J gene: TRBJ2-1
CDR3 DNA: TGTGCCAGCAGCGTAGCCGGTACGGGGTACAATGAGCAGTTCTTC
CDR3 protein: CASSVAGTGYNEQFF

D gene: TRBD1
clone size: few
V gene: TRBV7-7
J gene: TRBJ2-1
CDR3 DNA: TGTGCTAGCAGCCGGGACAGGGGGCAGGAGAATGAGCAGTTCTTC
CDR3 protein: CASSRDRGQENEQFF

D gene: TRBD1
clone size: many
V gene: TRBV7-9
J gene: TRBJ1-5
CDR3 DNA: TGTGCCAGCAGCCCACAGGGGCCAAATCAACCCCAGCATTTT
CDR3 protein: CASSPQGPNQPQHF

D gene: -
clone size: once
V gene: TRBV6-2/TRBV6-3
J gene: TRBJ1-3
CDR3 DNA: TGTGCCAGCAGCTCCTCTATCCGACAAGGCGACTCTGGAAACACCATATATTTT
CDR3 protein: CASSSSIRQGDSGNTIYF

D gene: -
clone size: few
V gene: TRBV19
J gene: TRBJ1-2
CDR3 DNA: TGTGCCAGTAGTACCGGGACGGGCTATGGCTACACCTTC
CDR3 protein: CASSTGTGYGYTF

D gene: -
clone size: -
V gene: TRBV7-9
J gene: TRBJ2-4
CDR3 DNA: TGTGCCAGCAGCTCTGACAGGCTAGCCAAAAACATTCAGTACTTC
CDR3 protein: CASSSDRLAKNIQYF

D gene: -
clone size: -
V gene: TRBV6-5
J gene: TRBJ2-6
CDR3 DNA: TGTGCCAGCAGTTACCCTGGGGCCAACGTCCTGACTTTC
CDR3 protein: CASSYPGANVLTF

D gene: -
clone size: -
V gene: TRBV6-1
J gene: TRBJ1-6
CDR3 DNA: TGTGCCAGCAGACATACCCTTGGGGGGAACCCACCTAATTCACCCCTCCACTTT
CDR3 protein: CASRHTLGGNPPNSPLHF

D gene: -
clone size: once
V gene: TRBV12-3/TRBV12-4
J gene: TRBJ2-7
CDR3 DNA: TGTGCCAGCAGTTCCGGGGTTAGACAAGGCCAGGACTTC
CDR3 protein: CASSSGVRQGQDF

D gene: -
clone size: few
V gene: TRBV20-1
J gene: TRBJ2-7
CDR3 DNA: TGCAGTGCTAGACGACAGAGCTCCTACGAGCAGTACTTC
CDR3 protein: CSARRQSSYEQYF

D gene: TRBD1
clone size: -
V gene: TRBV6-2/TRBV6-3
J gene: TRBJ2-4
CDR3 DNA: TGTGCCAGCAGCTCAGGGGGCCCGAACATTCAGTACTTC
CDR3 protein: CASSSGGPNIQYF

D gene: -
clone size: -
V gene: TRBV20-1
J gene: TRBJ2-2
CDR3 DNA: TGCAGTGCCCGGATGGGATCCGGGGAGCTGTTTTTT
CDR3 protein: CSARMGSGELFF

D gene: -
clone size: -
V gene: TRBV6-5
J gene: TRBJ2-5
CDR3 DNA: TGTGCCAGCCGCTACTCAGGCCAAGAGACCCAGTACTTC
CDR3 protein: CASRYSGQETQYF

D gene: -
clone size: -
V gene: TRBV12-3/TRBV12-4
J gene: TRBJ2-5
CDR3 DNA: TGTGCCAGCAGTTTATGGGCAGGACCGGAGACCCAGTACTTC
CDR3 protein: CASSLWAGPETQYF

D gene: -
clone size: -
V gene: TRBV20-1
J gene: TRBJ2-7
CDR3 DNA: TGCAGTGCTAGCGGACACTCCTACGAGCAGTACTTC
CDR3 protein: CSASGHSYEQYF

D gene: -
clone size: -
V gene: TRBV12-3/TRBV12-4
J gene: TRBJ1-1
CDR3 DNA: TGTGCCAGAGGAGGCCAAGGCGGGACTGAAGCTTTCTTT
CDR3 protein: CARGGQGGTEAFF

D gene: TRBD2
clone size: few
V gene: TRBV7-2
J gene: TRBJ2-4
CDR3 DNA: TGTGCCAGCAGCTTAGGCCCACTGCGGGAGCCCGCCTTC
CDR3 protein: CASSLGPLREPAF

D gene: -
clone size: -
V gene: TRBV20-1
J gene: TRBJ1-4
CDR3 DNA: TGCAGTGCTAGAGGCCCTATTGCAACTAATGAAAAACTGTTTTTT
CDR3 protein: CSARGPIATNEKLFF

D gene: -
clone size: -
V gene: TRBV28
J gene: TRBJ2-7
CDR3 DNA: TGTGCCAGCAGTTTGGCCAGCCTATTACCCTACGAGCAGTACTTC
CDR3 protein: CASSLASLLPYEQYF

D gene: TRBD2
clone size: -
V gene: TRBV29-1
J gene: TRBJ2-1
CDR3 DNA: TGCAGCGTACTAGCGGGAGTCGATGAGCAGTTCTTC
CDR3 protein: CSVLAGVDEQFF

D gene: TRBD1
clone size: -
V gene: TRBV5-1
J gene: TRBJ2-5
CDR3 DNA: TGCGCCAGCAGCTTGGTGGGCACAGGGGTTGAGACCCAGTACTTC
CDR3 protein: CASSLVGTGVETQYF

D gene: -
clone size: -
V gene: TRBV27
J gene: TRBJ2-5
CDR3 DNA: TGTGCCAGCAGTCCCTTCGCAGGGCAAGAGACCCAGTACTTC
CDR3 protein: CASSPFAGQETQYF